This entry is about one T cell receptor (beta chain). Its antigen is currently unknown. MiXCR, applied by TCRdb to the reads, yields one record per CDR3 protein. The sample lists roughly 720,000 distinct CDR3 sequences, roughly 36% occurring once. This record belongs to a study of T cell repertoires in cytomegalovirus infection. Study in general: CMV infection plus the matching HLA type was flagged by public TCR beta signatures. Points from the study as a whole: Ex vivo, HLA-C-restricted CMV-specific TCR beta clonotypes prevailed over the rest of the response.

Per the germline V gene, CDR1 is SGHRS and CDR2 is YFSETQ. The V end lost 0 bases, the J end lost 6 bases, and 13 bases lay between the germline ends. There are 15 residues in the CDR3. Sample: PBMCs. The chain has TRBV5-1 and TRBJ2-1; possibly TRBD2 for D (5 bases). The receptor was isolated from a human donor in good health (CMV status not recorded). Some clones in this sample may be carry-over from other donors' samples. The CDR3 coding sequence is TGCGCCAGCAGCTTGGTAGGAGGTCAAACCAATGAGCAGTTCTTC. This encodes CASSLVGGQTNEQFF.